Below, 8 T cell receptor beta chains from the same sample are listed, as sequenced in a study of molecular identifiers for immune sequencing clone quantification. MiXCR, run by TCRdb on the PCR reads, gives a single entry per CDR3 protein. The sample yields about 510,000 distinct CDR3 sequences, about 25% seen once. What was sequenced was naive CD8+ T cells from blood, with Jurkat cell RNA spiked in. Sample subset: FACS-sorted CD8+CD4-CCR7+CD45RA+ naive T cells. The receptors were gathered from a human donor in good health. Some libraries in this study had Jurkat cell RNA spiked in.

The V call is TRBV9, the J call TRBJ2-2; 9 bases match TRBD2. This CDR3 contains 15 residues. Germline V lookup: CDR1 SGDLS, CDR2 YYNGEE. With 4 bases clipped from V and 7 bases from J, the junction kept 8 bases outside the gene matches. The CDR3 region is CASSRVAGAHGELFF. As DNA, the CDR3 is TGTGCCAGCAGCCGGGTAGCGGGAGCCCACGGGGAGCTGTTTTTT.

This clonotype was seen many times. This sequence joins TRBV29-1 and TRBJ2-3; 7 nucleotides agree with TRBD2. Germline V lookup: CDR1 SQVTM, CDR2 ANQGSEA. CDR3 size: 15 residues. V gave up 3 bases and J gave up 2 bases; unmatched junction bases: 8. This CDR3 is CSVESGGRNTDTQYF. DNA of the CDR3: TGCAGCGTTGAGTCGGGAGGCCGCAACACAGATACGCAGTATTTT.

This clonotype occurred many times. The chain recombines TRBV14 with TRBJ2-7; TRBD2 is a possible D gene (7 bases). V lost 1 base and J 4 bases, leaving 17 bases between the germline ends. Germline values: CDR1 SGHDN, CDR2 FVKESK. The CDR3 is 16 residues long. CDR3 residues: CASSQVQGGQGYEQYF. CDR3 bases: TGTGCCAGCAGCCAAGTCCAGGGAGGGCAGGGGTACGAGCAGTACTTC. Combining the CDR3 with reference TRBV14 and TRBJ2-7 gives the whole variable domain EAGVTQFPSHSVIEKGQTVTLRCDPISGHDNLYWYRRVMGKEIKFLLHFVKESKQDESGMPNNRFLAERTGGTYSTLKVQPAELEDSGVYFCASSQVQGGQGYEQYFGPGTRLTVT.

This clonotype was picked up many times. The gene calls are TRBV20-1 and TRBJ2-7; D call uncertain. This CDR3 spans 11 amino acids. The V gene's germline CDR1 is DFQATT and CDR2 SNEGSKA (reference sequence). Trimming removed 1 base from V and 3 bases from J, with 4 bases in between. Here the CDR3 DNA reads TGCAGTGCTAGAGGAGACTACGAGCAGTACTTC. Translated, it gives CSARGDYEQYF.

This clonotype appeared a few times. The V and J genes are TRBV10-3 and TRBJ1-1, with D unclear. Germline loops: CDR1 ENHRY, CDR2 SYGVKD. The CDR3 is 13 amino acids. V lost 10 bases and J lost 5, with 17 bases in between. CDR3 residues: CATIQDAGTEAFF. The CDR3, as DNA: TGTGCCACGATCCAGGACGCAGGTACTGAAGCTTTCTTT.

As for this clonotype: At one end the junction does not follow the germline gene, possibly because of a read error. The J gene is TRBJ2-7, the V gene TRBV7-2; 7 positions agree with TRBD2. Germline assignment: CDR1 SGHTA and CDR2 FQGNSA. CDR3 length: 16 residues. This CDR3 is CAGSLAFGRESYEQYF. The CDR3 nucleotides read TGTGCCGGCAGCTTAGCGTTCGGGCGGGAGTCATACGAGCAGTACTTC.

This rearrangement joins TRBV6-2 or TRBV6-3 to TRBJ1-1; TRBD1 matches at 8 bases. V was clipped by 2 bases and J by 0 bases; unmatched bases: 14. This CDR3 has 19 amino acids. From germline, CDR1 is MNHEY and CDR2 SVGEGT. CDR3: CASSYESTGTGYMNTEAFF. For the CDR3, the DNA is TGTGCCAGCAGTTACGAGTCTACCGGGACAGGATACATGAACACTGAAGCTTTCTTT.

A remark on this clonotype: At one boundary the junction diverges from the germline segment, which might be a read error. J is TRBJ1-1 and V is TRBV4-3; no reliable D call. Germline assignment: CDR1 LGHNA and CDR2 YSLEER. CDR3 length: 16 residues. The CDR3 DNA sequence: TGCGCCAGCAGCCAAGAGGGCCCTGCCGGTATTACTGAAGCCTTCTTT. Translated: CASSQEGPAGITEAFF.